This T cell receptor (beta chain) was retrieved from a study of blood T cell repertoires in COVID-19. About the study: Sites in the United States, Italy and Spain provided acute and convalescent COVID-19 samples.

The CDR3 is made up of 14 amino acids. The germline CDR1 and CDR2 sequences are LGHDT and YNNKEL (reference sequence). V lost 1 base, J lost 8 bases, and 13 bases lay in between. Sequenced by immunoSEQ multiplex PCR; TCRdb stores in-frame clones only, minus some. In the table there are over 30,000 clones, approximately 90% of which are singletons. The sequence derives from a human donor in a cohort sampled during active COVID-19. The gene calls are TRBV3-1 (or the pseudogene TRBV3-2) and TRBJ2-3; tentative D call: TRBD2 (5 bases). Sequencing was performed on peripheral blood. In DNA form, the CDR3 reads TGTGCCAGCAGCCAAGCGGGGTCCCGGGGTACGCAGTATTTT. This encodes CASSQAGSRGTQYF.